This T cell receptor (beta chain) appears in the sequencing data of a study of T cells in Graves' hyperthyroidism and ophthalmopathy. About the study: The blood sample was taken at first diagnosis, before treatment began.

With 0 bases clipped from V and 6 bases from J, the junction kept 7 bases outside the gene matches. The CDR3 runs 16 residues. Germline V gene data show CDR1 as KGHSH and CDR2 as LQKENI. Using RNA transcripts as the source, TCR beta CDR3 regions were amplified. First-round RT-PCR targeting the TCR CDR3 was performed with the HTBI primer set. TCRdb processed the multiplex PCR reads anew with MiXCR; each CDR3 protein has one entry. This table holds hundreds of thousands of distinct CDR3 sequences, approximately 14% found once. Sequences were obtained from blood. The source is a young woman with Graves' hyperthyroidism. The gene calls are TRBV18 and TRBJ2-1; 8 nucleotides line up with TRBD2. CDR3 loop: CASSPPISGDPNEQFF. The CDR3 region has the DNA TGTGCCAGCTCACCACCGATTAGCGGGGATCCCAATGAGCAGTTCTTC.